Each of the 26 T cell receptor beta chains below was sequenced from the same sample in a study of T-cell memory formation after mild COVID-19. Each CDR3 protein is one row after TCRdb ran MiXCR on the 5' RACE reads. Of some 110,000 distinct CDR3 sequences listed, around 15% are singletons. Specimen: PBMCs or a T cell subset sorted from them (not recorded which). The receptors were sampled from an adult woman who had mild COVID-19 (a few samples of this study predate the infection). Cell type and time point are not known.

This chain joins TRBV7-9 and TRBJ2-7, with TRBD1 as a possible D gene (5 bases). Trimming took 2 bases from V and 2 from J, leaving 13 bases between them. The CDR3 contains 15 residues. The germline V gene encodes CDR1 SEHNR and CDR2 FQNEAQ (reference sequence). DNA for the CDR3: TGTGCCAGCAGCTTATCCAACAGGTACCCCTACGAGCAGTACTTC. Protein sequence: CASSLSNRYPYEQYF. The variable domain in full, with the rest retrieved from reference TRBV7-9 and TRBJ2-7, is DTGVSQNPRHKITKRGQNVTFRCDPISEHNRLYWYRQTLGQGPEFLTYFQNEAQLEKSRLLSDRFSAERPKGSFSTLEIQRTEQGDSAMYLCASSLSNRYPYEQYFGPGTRLTVT.

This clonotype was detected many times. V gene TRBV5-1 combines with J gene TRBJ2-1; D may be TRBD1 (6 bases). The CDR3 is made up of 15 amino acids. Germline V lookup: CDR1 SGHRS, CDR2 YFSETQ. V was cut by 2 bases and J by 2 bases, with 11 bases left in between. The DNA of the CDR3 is TGCGCCAGCAGCTTCCGGGACAATACCTACAATGAGCAGTTCTTC. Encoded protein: CASSFRDNTYNEQFF.

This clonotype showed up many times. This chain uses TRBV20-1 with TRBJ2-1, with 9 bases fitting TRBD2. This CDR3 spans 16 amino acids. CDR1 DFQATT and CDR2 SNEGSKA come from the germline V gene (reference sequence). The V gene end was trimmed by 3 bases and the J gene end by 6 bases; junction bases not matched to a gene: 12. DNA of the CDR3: TGCAGTGCTAGGGATCAAGCGGGACTAGCAACCAATGAGCAGTTCTTC. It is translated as CSARDQAGLATNEQFF.

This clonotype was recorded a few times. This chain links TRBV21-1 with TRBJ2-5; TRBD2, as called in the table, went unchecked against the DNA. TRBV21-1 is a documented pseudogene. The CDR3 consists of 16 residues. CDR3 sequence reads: CASLLRGGGPSEAQYF. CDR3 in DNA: TGTGCCAGCCTTTTAAGAGGCGGGGGCCCCTCCGAGGCCCAGTACTTC.

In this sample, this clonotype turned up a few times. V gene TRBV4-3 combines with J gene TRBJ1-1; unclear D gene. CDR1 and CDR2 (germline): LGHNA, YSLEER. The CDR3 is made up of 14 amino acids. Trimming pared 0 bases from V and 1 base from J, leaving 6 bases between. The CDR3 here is CASSQEGWNTEAFF. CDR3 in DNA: TGCGCCAGCAGCCAAGAAGGGTGGAACACTGAAGCTTTCTTT.

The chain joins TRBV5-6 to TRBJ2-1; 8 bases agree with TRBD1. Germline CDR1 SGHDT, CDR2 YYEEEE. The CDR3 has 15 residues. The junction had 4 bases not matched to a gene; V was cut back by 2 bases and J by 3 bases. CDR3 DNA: TGTGCCAGCAGCTTCCCGGGACAGGACTACAATGAGCAGTTCTTC. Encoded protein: CASSFPGQDYNEQFF.

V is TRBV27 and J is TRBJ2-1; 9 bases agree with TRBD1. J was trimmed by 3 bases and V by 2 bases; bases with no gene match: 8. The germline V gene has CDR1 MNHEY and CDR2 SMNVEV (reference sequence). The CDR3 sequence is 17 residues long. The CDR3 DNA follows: TGTGCCAGCAGTTTAGAGATTCGGGACAGGGACTACAATGAGCAGTTCTTC. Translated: CASSLEIRDRDYNEQFF.

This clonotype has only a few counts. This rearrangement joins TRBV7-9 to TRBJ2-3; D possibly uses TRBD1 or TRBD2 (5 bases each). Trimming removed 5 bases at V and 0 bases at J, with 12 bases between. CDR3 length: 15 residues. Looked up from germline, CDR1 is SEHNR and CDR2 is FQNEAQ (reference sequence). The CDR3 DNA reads TGTGCCAGCAGCCCCGGGACCAGTAGCACAGATACGCAGTATTTT. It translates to CASSPGTSSTDTQYF.

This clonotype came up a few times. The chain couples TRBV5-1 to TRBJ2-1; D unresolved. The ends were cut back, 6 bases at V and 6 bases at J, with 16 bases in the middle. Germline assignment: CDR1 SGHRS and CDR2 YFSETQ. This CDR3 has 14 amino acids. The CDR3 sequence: CASTPDGFPNEQFF. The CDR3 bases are TGCGCCAGCACCCCTGACGGTTTTCCCAATGAGCAGTTCTTC.

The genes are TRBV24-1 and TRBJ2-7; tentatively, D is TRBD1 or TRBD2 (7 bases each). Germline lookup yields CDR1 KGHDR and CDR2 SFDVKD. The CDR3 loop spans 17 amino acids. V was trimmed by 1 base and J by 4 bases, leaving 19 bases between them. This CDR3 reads CATSDLRRQGGVYEQYF. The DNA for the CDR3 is TGTGCCACCAGTGATTTAAGGCGACAGGGAGGGGTATACGAGCAGTACTTC.

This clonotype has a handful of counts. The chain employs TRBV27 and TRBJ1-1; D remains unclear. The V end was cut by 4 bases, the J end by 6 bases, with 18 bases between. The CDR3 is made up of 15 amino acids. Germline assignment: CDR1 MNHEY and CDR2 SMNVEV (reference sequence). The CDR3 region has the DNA TGTGCCAGCAGTTCGGGCATGACGTCGCCCGCTGAAGCTTTCTTT. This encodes CASSSGMTSPAEAFF.

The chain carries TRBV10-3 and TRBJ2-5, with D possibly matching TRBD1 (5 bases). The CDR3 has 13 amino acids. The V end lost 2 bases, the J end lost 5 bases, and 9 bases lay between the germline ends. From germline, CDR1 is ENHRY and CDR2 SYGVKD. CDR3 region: CAISEASGETQYF. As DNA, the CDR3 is TGTGCCATCAGTGAGGCCTCAGGGGAGACCCAGTACTTC.

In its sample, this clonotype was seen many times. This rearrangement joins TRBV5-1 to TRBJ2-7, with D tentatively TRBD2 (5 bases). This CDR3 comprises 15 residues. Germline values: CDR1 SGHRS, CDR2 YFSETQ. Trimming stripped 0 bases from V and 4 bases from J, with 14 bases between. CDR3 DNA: TGCGCCAGCAGCTTGGGTCCGGGTGAGGGATACGAGCAGTACTTC. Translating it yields CASSLGPGEGYEQYF.

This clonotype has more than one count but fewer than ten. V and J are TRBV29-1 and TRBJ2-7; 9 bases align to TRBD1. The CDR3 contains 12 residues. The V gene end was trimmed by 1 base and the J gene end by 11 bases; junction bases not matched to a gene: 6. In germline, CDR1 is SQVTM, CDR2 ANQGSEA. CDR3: CSVEGTGEEEYF. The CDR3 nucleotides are TGCAGCGTTGAAGGGACAGGGGAAGAGGAGTACTTC.

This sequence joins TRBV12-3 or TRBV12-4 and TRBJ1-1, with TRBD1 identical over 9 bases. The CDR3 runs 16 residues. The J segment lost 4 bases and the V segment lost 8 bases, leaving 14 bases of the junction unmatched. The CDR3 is CASGPGQGPVSTEAFF. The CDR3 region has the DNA TGTGCCAGCGGTCCGGGACAGGGTCCTGTAAGCACTGAAGCTTTCTTT.

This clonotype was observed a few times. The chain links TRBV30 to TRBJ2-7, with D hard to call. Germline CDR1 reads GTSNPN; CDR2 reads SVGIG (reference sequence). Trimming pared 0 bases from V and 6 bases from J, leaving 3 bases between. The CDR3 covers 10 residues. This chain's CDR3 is CAWSVSEQYF. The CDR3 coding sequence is TGTGCCTGGAGTGTCAGCGAGCAGTACTTC.

The CDR3 reads CSVAVSYNEQFF. In DNA, the CDR3 is TGCAGCGTTGCAGTCTCCTACAATGAGCAGTTCTTC. The V call is TRBV29-1, the J call TRBJ2-1; D is unresolved. CDR3 length: 12 residues. Germline assignment: CDR1 SQVTM and CDR2 ANQGSEA. With 4 bases removed from V and 0 bases from J, the gap between germline ends came to 4 bases.

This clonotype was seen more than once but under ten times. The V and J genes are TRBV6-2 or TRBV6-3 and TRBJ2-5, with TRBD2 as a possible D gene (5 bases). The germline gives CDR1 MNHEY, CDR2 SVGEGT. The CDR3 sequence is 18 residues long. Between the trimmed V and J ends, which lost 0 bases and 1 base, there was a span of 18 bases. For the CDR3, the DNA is TGTGCCAGCAGTTACTCGATACGCAGGCCGGGATTCCAAGAGACCCAGTACTTC. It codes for CASSYSIRRPGFQETQYF.

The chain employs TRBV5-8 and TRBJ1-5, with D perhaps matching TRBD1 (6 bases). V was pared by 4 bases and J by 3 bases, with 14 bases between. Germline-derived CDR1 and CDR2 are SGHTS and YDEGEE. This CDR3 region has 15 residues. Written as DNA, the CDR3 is TGTGCCAGCAGCCTGACAGGATTTGTCAATCAGCCCCAGCATTTT. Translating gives CASSLTGFVNQPQHF.

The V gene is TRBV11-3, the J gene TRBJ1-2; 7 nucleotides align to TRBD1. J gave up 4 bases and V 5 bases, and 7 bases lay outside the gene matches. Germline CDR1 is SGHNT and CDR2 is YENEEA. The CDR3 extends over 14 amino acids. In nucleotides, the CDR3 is TGTGCCAGCAGCCCCAAGGGGGCAGGCTATGGCTACACCTTC. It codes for CASSPKGAGYGYTF.

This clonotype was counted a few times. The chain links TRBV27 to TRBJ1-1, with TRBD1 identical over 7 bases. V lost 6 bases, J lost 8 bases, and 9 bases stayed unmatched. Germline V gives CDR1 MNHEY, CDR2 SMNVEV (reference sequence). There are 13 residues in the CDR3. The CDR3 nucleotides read TGTGCCAGCAGGCAAGGGACAGCTACCGAAGCTTTCTTT. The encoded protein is CASRQGTATEAFF.

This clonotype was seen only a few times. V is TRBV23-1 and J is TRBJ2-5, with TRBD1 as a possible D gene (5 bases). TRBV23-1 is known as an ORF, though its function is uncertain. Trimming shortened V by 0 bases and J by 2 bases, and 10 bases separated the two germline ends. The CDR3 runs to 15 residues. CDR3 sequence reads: CASSQSMTEQETQYF. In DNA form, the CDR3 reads TGCGCCAGCAGTCAATCCATGACAGAGCAAGAGACCCAGTACTTC.

CDR3 region: CASSASGTSGYEQYF. CDR3 coding DNA: TGTGCCAGCAGCGCGTCCGGGACTAGCGGGTACGAGCAGTACTTC. V is TRBV9 and J is TRBJ2-7; 12 nucleotides line up with TRBD2. CDR3 length: 15 amino acids. V trimming: 3 bases; J trimming: 4 bases; junction bases outside the gene matches: 5. CDR1 SGDLS and CDR2 YYNGEE come from the germline V gene.

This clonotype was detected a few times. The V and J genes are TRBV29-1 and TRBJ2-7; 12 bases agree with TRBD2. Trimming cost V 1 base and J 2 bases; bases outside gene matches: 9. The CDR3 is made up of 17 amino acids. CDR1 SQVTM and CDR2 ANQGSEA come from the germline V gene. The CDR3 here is CSVEGMTSGSRTYEQYF. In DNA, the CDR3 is TGCAGCGTTGAAGGTATGACTAGCGGGAGTAGAACCTACGAGCAGTACTTC.

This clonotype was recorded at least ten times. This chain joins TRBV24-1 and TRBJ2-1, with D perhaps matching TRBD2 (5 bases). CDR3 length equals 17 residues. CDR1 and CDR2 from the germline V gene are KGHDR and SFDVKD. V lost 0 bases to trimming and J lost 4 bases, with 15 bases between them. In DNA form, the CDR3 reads TGTGCCACCAGTGATTTGACCGGGGATGGCCGATACAATGAGCAGTTCTTC. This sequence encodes CATSDLTGDGRYNEQFF.

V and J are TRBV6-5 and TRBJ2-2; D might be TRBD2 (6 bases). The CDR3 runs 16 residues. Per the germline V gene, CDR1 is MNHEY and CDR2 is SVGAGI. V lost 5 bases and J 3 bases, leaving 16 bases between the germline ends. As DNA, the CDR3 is TGTGCCAGCAGTCCGAGTTCGGGACTCTACACCGGGGAGCTGTTTTTT. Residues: CASSPSSGLYTGELFF.